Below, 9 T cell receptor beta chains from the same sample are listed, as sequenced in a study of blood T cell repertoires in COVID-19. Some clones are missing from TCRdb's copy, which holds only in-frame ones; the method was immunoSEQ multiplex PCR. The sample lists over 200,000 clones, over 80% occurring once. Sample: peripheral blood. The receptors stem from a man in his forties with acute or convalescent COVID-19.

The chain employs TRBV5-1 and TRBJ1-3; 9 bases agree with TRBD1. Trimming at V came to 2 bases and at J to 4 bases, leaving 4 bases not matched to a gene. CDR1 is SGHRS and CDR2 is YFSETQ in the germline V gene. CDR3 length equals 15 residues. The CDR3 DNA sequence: TGCGCCAGCAGCTTCCGGACAGGGGCCGGAAACACCATATATTTT. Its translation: CASSFRTGAGNTIYF.

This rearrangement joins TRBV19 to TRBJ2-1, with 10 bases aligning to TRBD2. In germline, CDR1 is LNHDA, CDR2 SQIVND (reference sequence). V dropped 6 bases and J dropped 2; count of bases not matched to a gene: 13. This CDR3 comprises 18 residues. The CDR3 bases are TGTGCCAGTAGCTCTCTAATAGCGGGAGGCCAGCCCTACAATGAGCAGTTCTTC. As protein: CASSSLIAGGQPYNEQFF. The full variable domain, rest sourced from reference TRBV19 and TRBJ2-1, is DGGITQSPKYLFRKEGQNVTLSCEQNLNHDAMYWYRQDPGQGLRLIYYSQIVNDFQKGDIAEGYSVSREKKESFPLTVTSAQKNPTAFYLCASSSLIAGGQPYNEQFFGPGTRLTVL.

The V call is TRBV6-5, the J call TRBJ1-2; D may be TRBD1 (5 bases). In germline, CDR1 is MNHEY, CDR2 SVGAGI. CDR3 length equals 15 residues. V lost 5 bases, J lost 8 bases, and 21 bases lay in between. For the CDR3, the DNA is TGTGCCAGCAGTCTTCCCCCCACAGGAGTTGGGGGCTACACCTTC. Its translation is CASSLPPTGVGGYTF.

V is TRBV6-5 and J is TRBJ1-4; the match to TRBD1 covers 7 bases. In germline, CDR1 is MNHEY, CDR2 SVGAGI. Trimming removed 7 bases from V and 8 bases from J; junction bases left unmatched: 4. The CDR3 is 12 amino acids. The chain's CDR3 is CASIGQAEKLFF. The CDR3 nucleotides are TGTGCCAGCATTGGACAGGCGGAAAAACTGTTTTTT.

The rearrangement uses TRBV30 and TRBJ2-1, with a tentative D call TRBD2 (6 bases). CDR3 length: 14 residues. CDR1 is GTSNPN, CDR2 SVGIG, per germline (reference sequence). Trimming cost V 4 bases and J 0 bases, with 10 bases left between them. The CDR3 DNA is TGTGCCTGGAACGCCGGGAGCTCCTACAATGAGCAGTTCTTC. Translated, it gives CAWNAGSSYNEQFF. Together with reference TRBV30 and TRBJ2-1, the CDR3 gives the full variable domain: SQTIHQWPATLVQPVGSPLSLECTVEGTSNPNLYWYRQAAGRGLQLLFYSVGIGQISSEVPQNLSASRPQDRQFILSSKKLLLSDSGFYLCAWNAGSSYNEQFFGPGTRLTVL.

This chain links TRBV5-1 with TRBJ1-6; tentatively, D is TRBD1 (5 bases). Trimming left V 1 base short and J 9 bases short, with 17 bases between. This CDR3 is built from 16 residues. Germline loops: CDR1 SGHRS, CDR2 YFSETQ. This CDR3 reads CASSLLGPPGGSPLHF. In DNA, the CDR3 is TGCGCCAGCAGCTTGCTGGGACCGCCGGGGGGTTCACCCCTCCACTTT.

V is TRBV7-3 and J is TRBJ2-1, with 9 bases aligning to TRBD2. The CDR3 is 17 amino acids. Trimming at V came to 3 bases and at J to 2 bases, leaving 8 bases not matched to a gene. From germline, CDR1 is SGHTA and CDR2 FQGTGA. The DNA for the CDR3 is TGTGCCAGCAGCTTGAGGCCAGCGGGAGGAACCTACAATGAGCAGTTCTTC. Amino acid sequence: CASSLRPAGGTYNEQFF. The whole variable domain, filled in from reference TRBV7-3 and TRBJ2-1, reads GAGVSQTPSNKVTEKGKYVELRCDPISGHTALYWYRQSLGQGPEFLIYFQGTGAADDSGLPNDRFFAVRPEGSVSTLKIQRTERGDSAVYLCASSLRPAGGTYNEQFFGPGTRLTVL.

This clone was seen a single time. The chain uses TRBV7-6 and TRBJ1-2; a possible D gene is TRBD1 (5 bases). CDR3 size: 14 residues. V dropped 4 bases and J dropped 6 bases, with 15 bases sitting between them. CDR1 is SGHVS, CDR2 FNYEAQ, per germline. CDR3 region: CASSSPGGLDGYTF. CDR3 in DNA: TGTGCCAGCAGCTCACCCGGGGGGTTGGATGGCTACACCTTC.

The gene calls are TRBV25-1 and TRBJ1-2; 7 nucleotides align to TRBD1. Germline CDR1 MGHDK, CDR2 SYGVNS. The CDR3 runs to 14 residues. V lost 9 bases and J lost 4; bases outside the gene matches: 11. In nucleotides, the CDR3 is TGTGCCAGTGGAGACAGGGAGACTTTCTATGGCTACACCTTC. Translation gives CASGDRETFYGYTF.